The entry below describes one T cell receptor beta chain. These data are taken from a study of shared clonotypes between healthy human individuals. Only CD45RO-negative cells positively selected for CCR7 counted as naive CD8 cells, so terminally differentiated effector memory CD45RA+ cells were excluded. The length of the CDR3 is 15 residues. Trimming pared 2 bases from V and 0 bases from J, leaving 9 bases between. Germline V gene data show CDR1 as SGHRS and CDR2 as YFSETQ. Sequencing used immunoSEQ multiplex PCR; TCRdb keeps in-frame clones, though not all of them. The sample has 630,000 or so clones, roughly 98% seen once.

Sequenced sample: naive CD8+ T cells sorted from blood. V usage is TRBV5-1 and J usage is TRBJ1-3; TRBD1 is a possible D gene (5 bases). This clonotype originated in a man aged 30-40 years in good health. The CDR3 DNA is TGCGCCAGCAGCTTTACAGGCTCCTCTGGAAACACCATATATTTT. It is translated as CASSFTGSSGNTIYF.